Sequencing of this T cell receptor (beta chain) was carried out in a study of PD-1 blockade in classical Hodgkin lymphoma. The overall study: Patients were dosed intravenously with nivolumab at 3 mg/kg every 2 weeks. Findings and caveats of the study: Among the patients, those starting nivolumab under 1 year after ASCT were excluded.

Relapse after autologous stem cell transplantation occurred in every patient, and brentuximab vedotin exposure varied. About this clone itself: Its specificity is unknown.

Data came from immunoSEQ multiplex PCR; TCRdb stores just in-frame clones and leaves some out. Of 55,000 to 60,000 clones in the sample, less than 95% are singletons; the top ten hold more than 9%. Germline CDR1 SEHNR, CDR2 FQNEAQ (reference sequence). The CDR3 loop spans 17 amino acids. Deletions cut 7 bases from V and 0 bases from J, with 21 bases between. This clonotype was obtained from a human donor with classical Hodgkin lymphoma. This chain connects TRBV7-9 to TRBJ1-2; the D gene is possibly TRBD1 (5 bases). This sample comprised peripheral blood mononuclear cells (PBMCs), obtained before the second cycle of nivolumab. CDR3 bases: TGTGCCAGCATCACCCCGGGGGAAGTAGCAGCTAACTATGGCTACACCTTC. Translating it yields CASITPGEVAANYGYTF.